There are many counts of the clone carrying this TCR beta chain. Its cognate antigen is unknown. TCRdb reprocessed the RACE reads with MiXCR, giving one entry per CDR3 protein. The table lists roughly 100,000 distinct CDR3 sequences, about 9.6% of them singletons, with more than 2% in the top ten. Germline CDR1 is LGHNA and CDR2 is YNFKEQ. The CDR3 contains 14 residues. With 3 bases removed from V and 1 base from J, the gap between germline ends came to 8 bases. This specimen belongs to a study of human T cells and chemical hapten exposure. Study in general: While the approximately 24-week study was under way, patients received diphenylcyclopropenone on the scalp every week. Patch testing placed 0.01% DPC on the upper back, with readings at 6 days.

Study-wide results and limits: In comparison with controls, expanded TCRs gave rise to a significantly larger number of large CDR3 similarity clusters.

The time point: patch test 2, 6 weeks after DPC sensitization. Treatment defined: therapeutic diphenylcyclopropenone sensitization with weekly scalp DPC. The chain employs TRBV4-2 and TRBJ2-3; D uncertain. The TCR originated in a woman aged 35 to 49 with alopecia areata. Some clones in this sample may be carry-over from other donors' samples. Specimen: whole blood, collected in connection with sensitization to the hapten diphenylcyclopropenone (DPC). DNA of the CDR3: TGTGCCAGCAGCCAGGACGGACGCACAGATACGCAGTATTTT. Protein: CASSQDGRTDTQYF.